The sequence of this TCR beta chain was determined in a study of blood T cell repertoires in COVID-19. For the study at large: Sample material is recorded as cDNA or gDNA derived from T cells, B-cell-depleted T cells, or PBMCs.

Authors' analysis steps: Estimation of nucleated cell counts relied on the amplification of reference gene primers. Assay: immunoSEQ multiplex PCR; the TCRdb copy retains only in-frame clones and omits some. V, J and clone size are taken as reported in that table, and D and trimming were inferred from the DNA itself. The table shows about 69,000 clones, with more than 70% occurring only once. In its sample, this clone was seen many times. The V and J ends lost 3 bases and 13 bases, in that order; junction bases with no gene match: 8. The CDR3 totals 12 residues. Per the germline V gene, CDR1 is GTSNPN and CDR2 is SVGIG (reference sequence).

V and J are TRBV30 and TRBJ2-7; 11 bases fit TRBD1. The origin of this receptor is a human donor in a cohort sampled during active COVID-19. The sample taken for sequencing was peripheral blood. The CDR3 DNA is TGTGCCTGGAGCGGACAGGGGGCTGGGCGATACTTC. Translating it yields CAWSGQGAGRYF.